Following are 10 T cell receptor beta chains from one sample sequenced in a study of blood T cells in healthy people across ages. For the second PCR, which ran for about 6 to 12 cycles, a sample-barcoded 5' primer and a J-beta primer mix were used. TCRdb passed the 5' RACE reads through MiXCR, listing each CDR3 protein once. Among around 1,000,000 distinct CDR3 sequences listed, roughly 24% were seen once. This same sample was also part of a study on T cells of mothers and their children.

Material: blood. The receptors here all came from a girl aged 2-10 years in good health.

This clonotype was seen only a few times. V is TRBV6-5 and J is TRBJ2-3; unclear D gene. CDR3 size: 13 residues. V lost 2 bases and J lost 2, with 5 bases in between. Germline lookup yields CDR1 MNHEY and CDR2 SVGAGI. As DNA, the CDR3 is TGTGCCAGCAGTTACATGGTCACAGATACGCAGTATTTT. Encoded protein: CASSYMVTDTQYF.

The sample holds a few counts of this clonotype. The chain employs TRBV20-1 and TRBJ1-5; D not resolved. This CDR3 has 14 amino acids. From germline, CDR1 is DFQATT and CDR2 SNEGSKA (reference sequence). V lost 4 bases and J 3 bases, leaving 13 bases between the germline ends. The chain's CDR3 is CSANLAGFNQPQHF. In DNA form, the CDR3 reads TGCAGTGCTAACCTAGCCGGGTTCAATCAGCCCCAGCATTTT.

The gene calls are TRBV18 and TRBJ2-1; 7 nucleotides agree with TRBD2. This CDR3 has 17 amino acids. CDR1 KGHSH and CDR2 LQKENI come from the germline V gene. J lost 7 bases, V lost 6 bases, and 18 bases had no gene match. The CDR3 reads CASSLRDYPSLTNEQFF. CDR3 in DNA: TGTGCCAGCTCGCTAAGGGACTACCCTTCCTTAACTAATGAGCAGTTCTTC.

V is TRBV5-6 and J is TRBJ1-2, with D hard to call. CDR3 length: 11 residues. Germline V gives CDR1 SGHDT, CDR2 YYEEEE. Between the trimmed V and J ends, which lost 5 bases and 8 bases, there was a span of 10 bases. CDR3 residues: CASSHRSGYTF. In nucleotides, the CDR3 is TGTGCCAGCAGTCATCGGAGCGGCTACACCTTC.

This clonotype was seen only a few times. This sequence joins TRBV5-1 and TRBJ2-1; D possibly corresponds to TRBD1 (6 bases). V lost 2 bases to trimming and J lost 8 bases, with 11 bases between them. Germline loops: CDR1 SGHRS, CDR2 YFSETQ. The CDR3 totals 13 residues. CDR3 bases: TGCGCCAGCAGCTTTCGAGGGGGACATGAGCAGTTCTTC. Translation gives CASSFRGGHEQFF.

The gene calls are TRBV6-1 and TRBJ2-5; D remains ambiguous. Trimming stripped 6 bases from V and 4 bases from J, with 21 bases between. Germline V lookup: CDR1 MNHNS, CDR2 SASEGT. This CDR3 is 16 amino acids long. The CDR3 loop is CASSPGTAQIGETQYF. The CDR3 coding sequence is TGTGCCAGCAGCCCCGGAACGGCCCAAATCGGAGAGACCCAGTACTTC.

The chain couples TRBV29-1 to TRBJ2-3, with TRBD2 identical over 8 bases. This CDR3 has 14 residues. Trimming at V came to 3 bases and at J to 8 bases, leaving 10 bases not matched to a gene. The germline CDR1 and CDR2 sequences are SQVTM and ANQGSEA. CDR3 in DNA: TGCAGCGTTGATATGTCGGCGGGGGGTGGTACGCAGTATTTT. It encodes CSVDMSAGGGTQYF.

In this sample, this clonotype turned up a few times. This sequence joins TRBV20-1 and TRBJ2-3; D uncertain. V was pared by 0 bases and J by 0 bases, with 10 bases between. Germline CDR1 reads DFQATT; CDR2 reads SNEGSKA (reference sequence). This CDR3 spans 15 amino acids. The CDR3 DNA reads TGCAGTGCTAGAGATCCAGCCTTAAGCACAGATACGCAGTATTTT. It codes for CSARDPALSTDTQYF.

This sequence joins TRBV11-3 and TRBJ1-2; D is undetermined. V lost 1 base and J 2 bases, leaving 14 bases between the germline ends. Germline V lookup: CDR1 SGHNT, CDR2 YENEEA. The CDR3 length is 16 residues. In nucleotides, the CDR3 is TGTGCCAGCAGCTTAGTCCTCGGGGTGACGAACTATGGCTACACCTTC. Translating gives CASSLVLGVTNYGYTF.

This clonotype has more than one count but fewer than ten. The V and J genes are TRBV29-1 and TRBJ1-4; 8 nucleotides match TRBD1. The ends lost 6 bases at V and 8 bases at J; junction bases unmatched: 5. Germline CDR1 is SQVTM and CDR2 is ANQGSEA. The CDR3 length is 12 residues. DNA of the CDR3: TGCAGCGTGGCAGGGGACAGGGAAAAACTGTTTTTT. This encodes CSVAGDREKLFF.